The rows below give T cell receptor beta chains drawn from one sample of a study of OX40 agonist ivuxolimab in advanced cancers. Repertoires were generated with immunoSEQ multiplex PCR, while TCRdb's copy carries only in-frame clones and drops some. The data hold about 53,000 clones, with around nine tenths observed a single time. Sequenced material: CD4+ or CD8+ T cells sorted from blood, taken in a trial of the OX40 agonist ivuxolimab. These receptors all come from an adult with an advanced solid tumor such as melanoma, head and neck, liver or kidney cancer. The CDR3 runs from the conserved cysteine through the conserved F or W. D genes are given only for firm matches. The size field is filled for only some rows; it gives once, few, many or a size class.

d_gene: -; abundance: -; v_gene: TRBV30; j_gene: TRBJ2-7; CDR3aa: CAWSVGVGGAYEQYF; CDR3nt: TGTGCCTGGAGTGTAGGTGTGGGGGGCGCCTACGAGCAGTACTTC
d_gene: -; abundance: -; v_gene: TRBV14; j_gene: TRBJ1-5; CDR3aa: CASSPGSSNQPQHF; CDR3nt: TGTGCCAGCAGCCCTGGATCAAGCAATCAGCCCCAGCATTTT
d_gene: TRBD1; abundance: -; v_gene: TRBV6-5; j_gene: TRBJ1-1; CDR3aa: CASSYSDRAGNTEAFF; CDR3nt: TGTGCCAGCAGTTACTCTGACAGGGCAGGGAACACTGAAGCTTTCTTT
d_gene: TRBD1; abundance: -; v_gene: TRBV6-6; j_gene: TRBJ2-5; CDR3aa: CASSPGQGTQETQYF; CDR3nt: TGTGCCAGCAGTCCTGGACAGGGAACTCAAGAGACCCAGTACTTC
d_gene: -; abundance: -; v_gene: TRBV6-1; j_gene: TRBJ1-5; CDR3aa: CASLTGVSNQPQHF; CDR3nt: TGTGCCAGCCTTACGGGGGTAAGCAATCAGCCCCAGCATTTT
d_gene: -; abundance: -; v_gene: TRBV6-1; j_gene: TRBJ1-2; CDR3aa: CASSEGYYGSNYGYTF; CDR3nt: TGTGCCAGCAGTGAAGGCTATTACGGCTCTAACTATGGCTACACCTTC
d_gene: -; abundance: -; v_gene: TRBV2; j_gene: TRBJ1-4; CDR3aa: CASSPGTTNEKLFF; CDR3nt: TGTGCCAGCAGTCCAGGGACAACTAATGAAAAACTGTTTTTT
d_gene: -; abundance: -; v_gene: TRBV30; j_gene: TRBJ2-2; CDR3aa: CAWTTLNTGELFF; CDR3nt: TGTGCCTGGACAACGCTTAACACCGGGGAGCTGTTTTTT
d_gene: TRBD1; abundance: -; v_gene: TRBV6-6; j_gene: TRBJ2-5; CDR3aa: CASRQGAGGTQYF; CDR3nt: TGTGCCAGCAGACAGGGGGCCGGGGGGACCCAGTACTTC
d_gene: -; abundance: -; v_gene: TRBV5-1; j_gene: TRBJ1-1; CDR3aa: CASSPGQSTEAFF; CDR3nt: TGCGCCAGCAGCCCGGGACAATCCACTGAAGCTTTCTTT
d_gene: TRBD1; abundance: -; v_gene: TRBV6-5; j_gene: TRBJ1-5; CDR3aa: CASSQDRENQPQHF; CDR3nt: TGTGCCAGCAGTCAGGACAGGGAGAATCAGCCCCAGCATTTT
d_gene: -; abundance: -; v_gene: TRBV5-4; j_gene: TRBJ2-1; CDR3aa: CASSLDSNEQFF; CDR3nt: TGTGCCAGCAGCCTGGATTCCAATGAGCAGTTCTTC
d_gene: TRBD1; abundance: -; v_gene: TRBV6-5; j_gene: TRBJ2-7; CDR3aa: CASTNRQGAYEQYF; CDR3nt: TGTGCCAGCACCAACAGACAGGGAGCCTACGAGCAGTACTTC
d_gene: -; abundance: once; v_gene: TRBV5-5; j_gene: TRBJ2-5; CDR3aa: CASSLAPLQETQYF; CDR3nt: TGTGCCAGCAGCTTGGCTCCCTTGCAAGAGACCCAGTACTTC
d_gene: TRBD1; abundance: -; v_gene: TRBV28; j_gene: TRBJ2-7; CDR3aa: CASSARTGVSYEQYF; CDR3nt: TGTGCCAGCAGTGCAAGGACAGGGGTCTCCTACGAGCAGTACTTC
d_gene: -; abundance: once; v_gene: TRBV2; j_gene: TRBJ2-2; CDR3aa: CASSNQGPNTGELFF; CDR3nt: TGTGCCAGCAGTAATCAGGGGCCCAACACCGGGGAGCTGTTTTTT
d_gene: -; abundance: -; v_gene: TRBV5-5; j_gene: TRBJ2-3; CDR3aa: CASSIADTQYF; CDR3nt: TGTGCCAGCAGCATAGCAGATACGCAGTATTTT
d_gene: -; abundance: -; v_gene: TRBV7-3; j_gene: TRBJ1-1; CDR3aa: CASSLTGNTEAFF; CDR3nt: TGTGCCAGCAGCTTGACAGGGAACACTGAAGCTTTCTTT
d_gene: -; abundance: -; v_gene: TRBV28; j_gene: TRBJ1-2; CDR3aa: CASSSGQNYGYTF; CDR3nt: TGTGCCAGCAGTTCCGGACAGAACTATGGCTACACCTTC
d_gene: -; abundance: -; v_gene: TRBV28; j_gene: TRBJ1-2; CDR3aa: CASTSGQSDFGYTF; CDR3nt: TGTGCCAGCACTTCCGGACAGTCGGACTTTGGCTACACCTTC
d_gene: -; abundance: -; v_gene: TRBV5-4; j_gene: TRBJ2-6; CDR3aa: CATGMEGGANVLTF; CDR3nt: TGTGCCACCGGGATGGAGGGTGGGGCCAACGTCCTGACTTTC
d_gene: -; abundance: few; v_gene: TRBV6-6; j_gene: TRBJ2-3; CDR3aa: CASTERGTSTDTQYF; CDR3nt: TGTGCCAGCACCGAGAGGGGAACTAGCACAGATACGCAGTATTTT
d_gene: TRBD1; abundance: once; v_gene: TRBV5-4; j_gene: TRBJ1-6; CDR3aa: CASSRDREESPLHF; CDR3nt: TGTGCCAGCAGCAGGGACAGGGAGGAGTCACCCCTCCACTTT
d_gene: -; abundance: -; v_gene: TRBV2; j_gene: TRBJ1-1; CDR3aa: CASRERTSNTEAFF; CDR3nt: TGTGCCAGCAGGGAACGGACAAGCAACACTGAAGCTTTCTTT
d_gene: -; abundance: once; v_gene: TRBV6-5; j_gene: TRBJ2-5; CDR3aa: CATSGQGQETQYF; CDR3nt: TGTGCCACCTCCGGGCAGGGCCAAGAGACCCAGTACTTC
d_gene: -; abundance: -; v_gene: TRBV28; j_gene: TRBJ2-6; CDR3aa: CASRERSGANVLTF; CDR3nt: TGTGCCAGCAGAGAGCGCTCTGGGGCCAACGTCCTGACTTTC
d_gene: -; abundance: -; v_gene: TRBV2; j_gene: TRBJ1-3; CDR3aa: CASSGEVLLSGNTIYF; CDR3nt: TGTGCCAGCAGTGGGGAGGTTCTCCTCTCTGGAAACACCATATATTTT
d_gene: -; abundance: -; v_gene: TRBV19; j_gene: TRBJ1-1; CDR3aa: CASRDYTEAFF; CDR3nt: TGTGCCAGTAGGGACTACACTGAAGCTTTCTTT
d_gene: -; abundance: -; v_gene: TRBV11-2; j_gene: TRBJ1-1; CDR3aa: CASSAGTIRWTEAFF; CDR3nt: TGTGCCAGCAGCGCCGGGACAATAAGGTGGACTGAAGCTTTCTTT
d_gene: TRBD1; abundance: -; v_gene: TRBV2; j_gene: TRBJ1-1; CDR3aa: CASSPPGQGERNTEAFF; CDR3nt: TGTGCCAGCAGTCCACCGGGACAGGGGGAAAGGAACACTGAAGCTTTCTTT
d_gene: TRBD2; abundance: -; v_gene: TRBV2; j_gene: TRBJ2-3; CDR3aa: CASSGGPTSGNPTRDTQYF; CDR3nt: TGTGCCAGCAGTGGGGGTCCGACTAGCGGAAACCCGACTAGGGATACGCAGTATTTT
d_gene: TRBD2; abundance: -; v_gene: TRBV6-4; j_gene: TRBJ2-5; CDR3aa: CASSREAKETQYF; CDR3nt: TGTGCCAGCAGCCGGGAGGCAAAAGAGACCCAGTACTTC
d_gene: TRBD2; abundance: -; v_gene: TRBV5-1; j_gene: TRBJ2-2; CDR3aa: CASMKGLAGPYFTGELFF; CDR3nt: TGCGCCAGCATGAAGGGACTAGCGGGCCCTTATTTCACCGGGGAGCTGTTTTTT
d_gene: TRBD1; abundance: -; v_gene: TRBV6-6; j_gene: TRBJ2-1; CDR3aa: CASRGQKPSSYNEQFF; CDR3nt: TGTGCCAGCAGGGGACAGAAGCCTAGCTCCTACAATGAGCAGTTCTTC
d_gene: TRBD1; abundance: few; v_gene: TRBV28; j_gene: TRBJ1-2; CDR3aa: CASSKGQGDYGYTF; CDR3nt: TGTGCCAGCAGTAAGGGACAGGGGGACTATGGCTACACCTTC
d_gene: TRBD1; abundance: -; v_gene: TRBV27; j_gene: TRBJ1-2; CDR3aa: CASSQTGTGGGYGYTF; CDR3nt: TGTGCCAGCAGCCAAACCGGGACAGGGGGCGGCTATGGCTACACCTTC
d_gene: TRBD1; abundance: -; v_gene: TRBV6-5; j_gene: TRBJ1-6; CDR3aa: CASSYQGQNNSPLHF; CDR3nt: TGTGCCAGCAGTTACCAGGGACAGAATAATTCACCCCTCCACTTT
d_gene: TRBD1; abundance: -; v_gene: TRBV14; j_gene: TRBJ1-1; CDR3aa: CASSPLGIRDRENTEAFF; CDR3nt: TGTGCCAGCAGCCCCCTGGGTATCCGGGACAGGGAAAACACTGAAGCTTTCTTT
d_gene: -; abundance: -; v_gene: TRBV19; j_gene: TRBJ2-7; CDR3aa: CASSKARDWAYEQYF; CDR3nt: TGTGCCAGTAGCAAAGCTCGGGACTGGGCCTACGAGCAGTACTTC